In its sample, the clone carrying this T cell receptor beta chain was seen many times. These data come from a study of kidney transplant recipient with SARS-CoV-2 infection. The CDR3 is 14 amino acids. Trimming stripped 10 bases from V and 7 bases from J, with 20 bases between. The V gene's germline CDR1 is SNHLY and CDR2 FYNNEI. TCRdb re-called the reads through MiXCR, storing one row per CDR3 protein. The sample has about 250,000 distinct CDR3 sequences; more than 25% are singletons. The sample in question was a blood sample, obtained at baseline and on day 111 from a kidney transplant recipient. The J gene is TRBJ2-1, the V gene TRBV2; possibly TRBD1 for D (6 bases). The source of this sequence is a young adult male patient who had COVID-19 and was a kidney transplant recipient. Some of the T cells might come from the graft donor. CDR3 protein: CAIKTGHGTNEQFF. DNA of the CDR3: TGTGCCATCAAGACGGGACACGGGACAAATGAGCAGTTCTTC. The full variable domain, rest sourced from reference TRBV2 and TRBJ2-1, is EPEVTQTPSHQVTQMGQEVILRCVPISNHLYFYWYRQILGQKVEFLVSFYNNEISEKSEIFDDQFSVERPDGSNFTLKIRSTKLEDSAMYFCAIKTGHGTNEQFFGPGTRLTVL.